This TCR beta chain is from a study of blood T cells in healthy people across ages. The CDR3 has 14 amino acids. Germline CDR1 is MNHEY and CDR2 is SMNVEV (reference sequence). V trimming: 6 bases; J trimming: 7 bases; junction bases outside the gene matches: 11. Primed by a sample-barcoded 5' primer and a J-beta primer mix, a second PCR proceeded for roughly 6 to 12 cycles. The template-switch adaptor, which had 12 random nucleotides, put a tag on each cDNA molecule. TCRdb called the 5' RACE reads again in MiXCR, with one record for every CDR3 protein. The data contain about 1.8 million distinct CDR3 sequences, roughly 49% of them singletons. As for this clonotype: The antigen is not known.

Points from the study as a whole: Per million T cells, the diversity of TCR beta decreased roughly linearly as age advanced.

Source material: blood. This clonotype was sampled from a woman aged 40 to 49 in good health. The chain uses TRBV27 and TRBJ1-2, with TRBD1 matching 7 bases. CDR3 loop: CASSPTGEGGGYTF. CDR3 DNA sequence: TGTGCCAGCAGCCCCACAGGGGAGGGCGGTGGCTACACCTTC.